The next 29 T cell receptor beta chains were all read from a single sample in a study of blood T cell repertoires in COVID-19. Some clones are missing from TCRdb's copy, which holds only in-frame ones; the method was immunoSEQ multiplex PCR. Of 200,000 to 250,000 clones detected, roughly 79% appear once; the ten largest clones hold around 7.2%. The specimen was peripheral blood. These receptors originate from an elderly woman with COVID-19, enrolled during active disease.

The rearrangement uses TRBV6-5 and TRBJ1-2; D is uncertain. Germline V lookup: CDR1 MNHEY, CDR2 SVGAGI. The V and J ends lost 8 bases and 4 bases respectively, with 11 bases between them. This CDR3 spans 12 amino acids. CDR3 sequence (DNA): TGTGCCAGCGGGGAGAGTGGCTATGGCTACACCTTC. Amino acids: CASGESGYGYTF.

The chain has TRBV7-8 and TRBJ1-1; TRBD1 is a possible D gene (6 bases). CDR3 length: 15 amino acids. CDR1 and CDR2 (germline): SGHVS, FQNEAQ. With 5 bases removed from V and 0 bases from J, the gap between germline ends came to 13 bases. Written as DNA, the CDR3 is TGTGCCAGCAGCGCGTGGACAGCTCTGAACACTGAAGCTTTCTTT. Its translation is CASSAWTALNTEAFF.

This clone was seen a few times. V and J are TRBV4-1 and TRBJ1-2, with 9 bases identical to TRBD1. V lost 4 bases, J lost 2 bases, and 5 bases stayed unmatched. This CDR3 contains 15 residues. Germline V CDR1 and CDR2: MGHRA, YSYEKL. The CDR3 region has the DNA TGCGCCAGCAGCCGAGGAGGGACAGGGAACTATGGCTACACCTTC. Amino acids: CASSRGGTGNYGYTF.

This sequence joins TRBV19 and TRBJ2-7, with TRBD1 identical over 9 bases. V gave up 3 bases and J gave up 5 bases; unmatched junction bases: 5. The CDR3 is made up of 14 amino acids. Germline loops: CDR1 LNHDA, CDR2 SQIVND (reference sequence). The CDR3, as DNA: TGTGCCAGTAGTATGGGACAGGGAGTCCACGAGCAGTACTTC. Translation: CASSMGQGVHEQYF.

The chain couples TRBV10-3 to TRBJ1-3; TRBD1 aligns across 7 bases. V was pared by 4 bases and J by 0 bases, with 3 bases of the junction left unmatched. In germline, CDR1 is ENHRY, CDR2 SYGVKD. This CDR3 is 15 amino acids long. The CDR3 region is CAISGQGSSGNTIYF. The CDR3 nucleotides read TGTGCCATCAGTGGACAGGGCAGCTCTGGAAACACCATATATTTT.

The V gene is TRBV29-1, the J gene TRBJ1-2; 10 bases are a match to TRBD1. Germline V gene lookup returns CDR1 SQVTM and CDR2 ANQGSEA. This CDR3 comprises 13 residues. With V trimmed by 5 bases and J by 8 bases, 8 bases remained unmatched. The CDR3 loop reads CSVLTGGSVGYTF. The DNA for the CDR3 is TGCAGCGTTTTGACAGGGGGCTCGGTGGGCTACACCTTC.

CDR3 sequence: CASSPRQDGARGYTF. Written as DNA, the CDR3 is TGCGCCAGCAGCCCTAGACAGGACGGGGCTCGTGGCTACACCTTC. V usage is TRBV5-1 and J usage is TRBJ1-2, with a tentative D call TRBD1 (6 bases). The CDR3 extends over 15 amino acids. Per the germline V gene, CDR1 is SGHRS and CDR2 is YFSETQ. The V end was cut by 4 bases, the J end by 7 bases, with 20 bases between.

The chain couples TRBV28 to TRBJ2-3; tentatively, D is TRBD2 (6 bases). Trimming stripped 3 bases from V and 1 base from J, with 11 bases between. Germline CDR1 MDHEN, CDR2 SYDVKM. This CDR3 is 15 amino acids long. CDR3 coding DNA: TGTGCCAGCAGTTTCGGAGGGAGTGGCACAGATACGCAGTATTTT. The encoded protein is CASSFGGSGTDTQYF.

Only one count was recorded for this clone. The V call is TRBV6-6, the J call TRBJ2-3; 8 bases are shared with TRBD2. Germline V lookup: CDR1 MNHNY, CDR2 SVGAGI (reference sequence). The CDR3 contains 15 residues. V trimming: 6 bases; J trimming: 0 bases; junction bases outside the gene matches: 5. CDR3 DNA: TGTGCCAGCAGCGGCGGGGGGTCTAGCACAGATACGCAGTATTTT. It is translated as CASSGGGSSTDTQYF.

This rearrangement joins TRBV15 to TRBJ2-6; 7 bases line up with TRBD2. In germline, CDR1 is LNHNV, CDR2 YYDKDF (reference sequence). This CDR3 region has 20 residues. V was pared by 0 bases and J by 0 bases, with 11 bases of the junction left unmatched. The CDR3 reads CATSRDPRGMGSSGANVLTF. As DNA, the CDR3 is TGTGCCACCAGCAGAGATCCGCGGGGGATGGGGAGCTCTGGGGCCAACGTCCTGACTTTC.

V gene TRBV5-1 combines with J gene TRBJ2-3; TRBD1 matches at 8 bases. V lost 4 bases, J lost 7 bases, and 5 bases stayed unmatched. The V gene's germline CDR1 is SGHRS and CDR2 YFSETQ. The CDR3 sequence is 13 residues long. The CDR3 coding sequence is TGCGCCAGCAGCGTAACAGGGGGGAATACGCAGTATTTT. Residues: CASSVTGGNTQYF.

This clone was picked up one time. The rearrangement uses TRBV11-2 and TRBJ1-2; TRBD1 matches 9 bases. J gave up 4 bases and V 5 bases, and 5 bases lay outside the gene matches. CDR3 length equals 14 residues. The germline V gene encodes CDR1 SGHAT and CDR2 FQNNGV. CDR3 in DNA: TGTGCCAGCAGCGAGGACAGGGGACCCTATGGCTACACCTTC. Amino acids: CASSEDRGPYGYTF.

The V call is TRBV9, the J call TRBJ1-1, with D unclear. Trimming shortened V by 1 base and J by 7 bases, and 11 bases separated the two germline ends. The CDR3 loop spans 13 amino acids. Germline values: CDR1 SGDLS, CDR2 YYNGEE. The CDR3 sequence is CASSVMQEGEAFF. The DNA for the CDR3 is TGTGCCAGCAGCGTAATGCAGGAGGGTGAAGCTTTCTTT.

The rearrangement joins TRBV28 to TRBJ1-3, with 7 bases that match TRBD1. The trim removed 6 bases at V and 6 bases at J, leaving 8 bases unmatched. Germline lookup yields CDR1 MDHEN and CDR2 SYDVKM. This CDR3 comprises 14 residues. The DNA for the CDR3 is TGTGCCAGCAGCCGGGACAGTTCTTTAAACACCATATATTTT. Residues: CASSRDSSLNTIYF. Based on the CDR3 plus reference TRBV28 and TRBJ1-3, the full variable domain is DVKVTQSSRYLVKRTGEKVFLECVQDMDHENMFWYRQDPGLGLRLIYFSYDVKMKEKGDIPEGYSVSREKKERFSLILESASTNQTSMYLCASSRDSSLNTIYFGEGSWLTVV.

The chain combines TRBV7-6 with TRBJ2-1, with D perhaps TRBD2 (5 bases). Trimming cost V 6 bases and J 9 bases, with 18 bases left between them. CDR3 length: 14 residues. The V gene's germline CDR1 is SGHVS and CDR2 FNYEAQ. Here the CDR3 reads CASSYGAARGEQFF. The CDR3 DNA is TGTGCCAGCAGTTATGGTGCGGCCCGGGGTGAGCAGTTCTTC.

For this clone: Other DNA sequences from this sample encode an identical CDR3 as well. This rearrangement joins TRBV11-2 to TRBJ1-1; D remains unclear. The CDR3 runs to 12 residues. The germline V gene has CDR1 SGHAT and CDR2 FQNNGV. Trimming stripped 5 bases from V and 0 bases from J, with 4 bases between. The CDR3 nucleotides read TGTGCCAGCAGCCCAATGAACACTGAAGCTTTCTTT. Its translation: CASSPMNTEAFF.

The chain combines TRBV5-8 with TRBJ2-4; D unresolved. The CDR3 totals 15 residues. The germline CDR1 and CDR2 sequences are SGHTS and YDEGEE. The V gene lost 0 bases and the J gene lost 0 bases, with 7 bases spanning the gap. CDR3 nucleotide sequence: TGTGCCAGCAGCTTGGAAGGAGTAGCCAAAAACATTCAGTACTTC. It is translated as CASSLEGVAKNIQYF.

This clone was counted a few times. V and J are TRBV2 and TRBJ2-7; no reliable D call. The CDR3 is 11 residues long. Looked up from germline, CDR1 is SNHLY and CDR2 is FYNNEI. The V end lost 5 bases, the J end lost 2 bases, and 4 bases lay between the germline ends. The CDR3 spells CASSQTYEQYF. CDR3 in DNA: TGTGCCAGCAGTCAAACCTACGAGCAGTACTTC.

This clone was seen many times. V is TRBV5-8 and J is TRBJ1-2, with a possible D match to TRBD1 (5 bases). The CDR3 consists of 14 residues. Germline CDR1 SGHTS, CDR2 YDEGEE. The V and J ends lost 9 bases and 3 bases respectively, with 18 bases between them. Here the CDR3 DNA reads TGTGCCACCGCACCGACAGTACTCCACTATGGCTACACCTTC. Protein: CATAPTVLHYGYTF.

For the CDR3, the DNA is TGTGCCAGCAGTTACAGGACAGGTACAGATACGCAGTATTTT. Its protein is CASSYRTGTDTQYF. The rearrangement links TRBV6-5 to TRBJ2-3, with 7 bases lining up with TRBD1. V shed 2 bases and J 3 bases; nucleotides not matched to a gene: 2. CDR1 is MNHEY, CDR2 SVGAGI, per germline. This CDR3 has 14 residues.

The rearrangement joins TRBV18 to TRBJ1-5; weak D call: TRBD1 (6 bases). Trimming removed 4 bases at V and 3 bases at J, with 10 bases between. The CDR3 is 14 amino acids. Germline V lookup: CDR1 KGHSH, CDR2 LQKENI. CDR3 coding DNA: TGTGCCAGCTCACAAGGACAGCTCAATCAGCCCCAGCATTTT. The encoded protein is CASSQGQLNQPQHF.

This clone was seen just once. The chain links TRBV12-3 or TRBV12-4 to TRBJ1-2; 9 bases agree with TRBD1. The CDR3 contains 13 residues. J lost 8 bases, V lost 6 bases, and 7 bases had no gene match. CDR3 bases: TGTGCCAGCAGGGACAGGGGTTGGCAGGGCTACACCTTC. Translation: CASRDRGWQGYTF.

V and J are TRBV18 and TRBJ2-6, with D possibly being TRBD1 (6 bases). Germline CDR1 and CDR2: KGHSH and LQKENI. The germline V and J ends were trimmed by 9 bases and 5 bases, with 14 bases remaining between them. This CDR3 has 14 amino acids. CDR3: CASLQGNRANVLTF. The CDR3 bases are TGTGCCAGTTTACAGGGAAACCGGGCCAACGTCCTGACTTTC.

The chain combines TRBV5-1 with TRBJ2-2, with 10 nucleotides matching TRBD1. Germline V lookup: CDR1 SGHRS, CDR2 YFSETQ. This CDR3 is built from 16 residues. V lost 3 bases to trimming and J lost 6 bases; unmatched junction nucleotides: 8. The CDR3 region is CASSWATGQGAGELFF. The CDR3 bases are TGCGCCAGCAGCTGGGCTACCGGACAGGGGGCCGGGGAGCTGTTTTTT.

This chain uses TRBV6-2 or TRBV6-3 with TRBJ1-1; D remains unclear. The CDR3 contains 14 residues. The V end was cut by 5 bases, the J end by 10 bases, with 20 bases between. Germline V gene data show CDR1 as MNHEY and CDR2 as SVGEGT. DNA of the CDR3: TGTGCCAGCAGTGACTACTACCTTCAGACGGGAGCTTTCTTT. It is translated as CASSDYYLQTGAFF.

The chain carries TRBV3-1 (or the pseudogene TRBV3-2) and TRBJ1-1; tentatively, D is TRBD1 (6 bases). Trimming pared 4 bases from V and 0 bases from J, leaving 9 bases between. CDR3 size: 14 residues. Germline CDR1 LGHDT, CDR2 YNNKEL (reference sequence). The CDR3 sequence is CASSRDTLNTEAFF. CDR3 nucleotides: TGTGCCAGCAGCCGGGACACCTTGAACACTGAAGCTTTCTTT.

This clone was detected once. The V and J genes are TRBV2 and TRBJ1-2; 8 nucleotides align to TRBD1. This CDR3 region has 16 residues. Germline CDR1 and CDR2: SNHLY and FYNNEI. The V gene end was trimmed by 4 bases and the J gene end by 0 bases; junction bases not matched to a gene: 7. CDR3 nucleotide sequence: TGTGCCAGCAGTGGGGGGGACAGGCAAGCTAACTATGGCTACACCTTC. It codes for CASSGGDRQANYGYTF.

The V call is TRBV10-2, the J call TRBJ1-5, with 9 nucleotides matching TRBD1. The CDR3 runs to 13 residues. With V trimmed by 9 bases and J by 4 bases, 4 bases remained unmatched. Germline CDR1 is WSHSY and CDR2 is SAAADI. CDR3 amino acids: CASTGGANQPQHF. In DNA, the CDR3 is TGCGCCAGTACAGGGGGCGCAAATCAGCCCCAGCATTTT.

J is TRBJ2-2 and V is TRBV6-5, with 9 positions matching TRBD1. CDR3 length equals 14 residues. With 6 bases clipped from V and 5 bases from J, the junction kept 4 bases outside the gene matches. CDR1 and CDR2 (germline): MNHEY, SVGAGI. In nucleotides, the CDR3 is TGTGCCAGCAGAAGGGACAGGGAGACCGGGGAGCTGTTTTTT. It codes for CASRRDRETGELFF.